Listed below are T cell receptor beta chains from one sample, sequenced in a study of blood T cell repertoires in COVID-19. Only in-frame clones appear in the TCRdb table, and some are missing; sequencing was by immunoSEQ multiplex PCR. The sample includes 200,000 to 300,000 clones, more than 65% of them seen just once. The sample consisted of peripheral blood. Every receptor here comes from a man aged 35-49 years who had recovered from COVID-19. The CDR3 runs from the conserved cysteine through the conserved F or W. A D gene is named only where the DNA matches it firmly. Size is omitted from some rows. Given values are once, few, many or a class for expanded clones.

.	TRBV14	.	TRBJ2-3	TGTGCCAGCAGCCAAAATTGGGATAGCGGAGATACGCAGTATTTT	CASSQNWDSGDTQYF
TRBD1	TRBV11-2	.	TRBJ1-2	TGTGCCAGCAGCTACTCAGGGGGCCACTATGGCTACACCTTC	CASSYSGGHYGYTF
.	TRBV11-3	.	TRBJ2-7	TGTGCCAGCAGCTTAGTAGGGGTCCAGGGCTACGAGCAGTACTTC	CASSLVGVQGYEQYF
.	TRBV9	few	TRBJ2-7	TGTGCCAGCAGCGTAGGAGGGTTAGTTTATGACGAGCAGTACTTC	CASSVGGLVYDEQYF
TRBD1	TRBV6-6	once	TRBJ2-2	TGTGCCAGCAGTTATCTTGGGACAGGGGGCACCGGGGAGCTGTTTTTT	CASSYLGTGGTGELFF
TRBD1	TRBV3-1/TRBV3-2	many	TRBJ1-2	TGTGCCAGCAGCCACCTCGACAGGGTCTATGGCTACACCTTC	CASSHLDRVYGYTF
TRBD2	TRBV10-1	.	TRBJ2-1	TGCGCCAGCAGTGGGGCTAGCGGGAGTAATGAGCAGTTCTTC	CASSGASGSNEQFF
TRBD1	TRBV11-2	.	TRBJ1-2	TGTGCCAGCAGCTTAATTAGGGACAGGGCCTATGGCTACACCTTC	CASSLIRDRAYGYTF
TRBD1	TRBV9	.	TRBJ1-3	TGTGCCAGTGGACAGGGGATGAACTCTGGAAACACCATATATTTT	CASGQGMNSGNTIYF
.	TRBV3-1/TRBV3-2	.	TRBJ2-7	TGTGCCAGCAGCCAATTCCTGAGCTCCTACGAGCAGTACTTC	CASSQFLSSYEQYF
.	TRBV6-5	few	TRBJ1-5	TGTGCCAGCAGTTCGGGGAGAGGCAATCAGCCCCAGCATTTT	CASSSGRGNQPQHF
TRBD2	TRBV10-2	once	TRBJ2-5	TGCGCCAGCAGTGACCTTCCGGGACTAGCGGGAGATTCTTTCCAAGAGACCCAGTACTTC	CASSDLPGLAGDSFQETQYF
TRBD1	TRBV30	.	TRBJ1-2	TGTGCCTGGACCTCGGGACAGGGCGACGGCTACACCTTC	CAWTSGQGDGYTF
TRBD2	TRBV9	.	TRBJ2-3	TGTGCCAGCAGTAGAGCGGGGCTCGCGTCAAACACAGATACGCAGTATTTT	CASSRAGLASNTDTQYF
TRBD1	TRBV30	once	TRBJ1-1	TGTGCCTGGAGTGAGGGGGTGAGGGGGCGGGTATTCGAGGACACTGAAGCTTTCTTT	CAWSEGVRGRVFEDTEAFF
.	TRBV3-1/TRBV3-2	once	TRBJ2-7	TGTGCCAGCAGCCAAGATAAAGAGCAGTACTTC	CASSQDKEQYF
.	TRBV11-2	few	TRBJ2-2	TGTGCCAGCAGCTTAGCGGGGAAAGGGACCGGGGAGCTGTTTTTT	CASSLAGKGTGELFF